This entry features one T cell receptor (beta chain) sequence. The Seattle site enrolled patients during active infection and followed them longitudinally. This entry comes from a study of blood T cell repertoires in COVID-19. Whole-study context: The cDNA or gDNA used as material had been derived from T cells, B-cell-depleted T cells, or PBMCs.

The V end was cut by 4 bases, the J end by 5 bases, with 11 bases between. The CDR3 is 14 residues long. Germline V gene sequence: CDR1 LGHDT, CDR2 YNNKEL (reference sequence). In the study's own analysis: Reference gene primer amplification gave nucleated cell count estimates. Using immunoSEQ multiplex PCR, the repertoire was profiled, and TCRdb retains in-frame clones only, with some absent. V, J and clone size derive from that table, while D and trimming were established from the DNA sequence. The profile shows approximately 97,000 clones, 88% of them singletons. Material: peripheral blood. This TCR was sampled from a man aged 50 to 60 with COVID-19, enrolled during active disease. This sequence joins TRBV3-1 (or the pseudogene TRBV3-2) and TRBJ2-2; TRBD1 is a possible D gene (6 bases). The chain's CDR3 is CASSPHRVTGELFF. The CDR3 DNA reads as TGTGCCAGCAGCCCTCACAGGGTAACCGGGGAGCTGTTTTTT.